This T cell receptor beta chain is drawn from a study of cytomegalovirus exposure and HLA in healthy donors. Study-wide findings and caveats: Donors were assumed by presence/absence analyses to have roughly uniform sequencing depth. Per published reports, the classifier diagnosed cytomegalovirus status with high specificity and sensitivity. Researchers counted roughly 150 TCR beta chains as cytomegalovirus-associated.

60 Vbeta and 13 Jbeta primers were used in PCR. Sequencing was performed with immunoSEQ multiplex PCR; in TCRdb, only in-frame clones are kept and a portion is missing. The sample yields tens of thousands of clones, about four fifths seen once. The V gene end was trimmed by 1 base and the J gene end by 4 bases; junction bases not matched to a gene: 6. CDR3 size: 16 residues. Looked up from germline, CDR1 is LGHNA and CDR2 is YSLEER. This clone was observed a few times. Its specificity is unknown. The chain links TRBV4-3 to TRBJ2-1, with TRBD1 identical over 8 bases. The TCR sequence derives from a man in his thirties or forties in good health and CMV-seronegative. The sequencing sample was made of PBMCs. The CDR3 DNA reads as TGCGCCAGCAGCCAAGGGGCACAGGGGGATTACAATGAGCAGTTCTTC. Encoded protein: CASSQGAQGDYNEQFF.